The T cell receptor beta chain under discussion was sequenced for a study of T-cell reconstitution after alpha-beta-depleted transplantation in children (dated by TCRdb to about 2016). Turning to the overall study: The study quantitatively tracked T-cell immune reconstitution after TCRalphabeta/CD19-depleted allogeneic hematopoietic cell transplantation in children using TCR repertoire profiling.

According to the study, the label for this sample's treatment or condition signals: allogeneic hematopoietic cell transplantation with graft depleted of TCRalphabeta T cells and CD19 B cells. The children who served as transplant recipients had been given grafts of TCRalphabeta/CD19-depleted allogeneic hematopoietic cells. Receptors were amplified or captured by PCR. Sequencing relied on an Illumina HiSeq 2500. Molecular barcoding was employed in the preparation of TCR libraries, with unique molecular identifiers being used to normalize TCRbeta repertoire quantification. TCRdb itself trimmed the public reads at Q25 with fastp, ran MiXCR and retained productive beta chains. All rows with the same CDR3 protein become a single entry with the most common DNA and genes. The sample table lists under 250,000 distinct CDR3 sequences, around 25% of them with a count of one. The ten largest clones take up 4% to 6% of the sample.

This clonotype turned up a few times. This receptor's antigen is unknown. Base qualities are missing; no much larger clone stands one base away. Trimming costs V 3 bases and J 7 bases, and their ends lie 9 bases apart. The CDR3 runs 13 residues from the cysteine to the phenylalanine. The only DNA kept is the CDR3, 39 bases in frame from the first base. On the study overall, not on this receptor specifically: Hyperexpanded clone frequencies declined over subsequent months; after one year, T-cell counts and TCRbeta diversity were mostly attributed to newly produced T cells. The apparently early alphabetaT-cell count recovery about two months after transplant was reportedly dependent on only several hundred rapidly expanded clones derived from non-depleted graft cells. In some patients, the high TCRbeta diversity seen at day 60 was put down to recipient T cells and intrathymic progenitors that had survived conditioning.

The source material was PBMCs, mostly from graft donor cells, sampled 360 days after TCRalphabeta/CD19-depleted stem cell transplant. Rearrangement joined TRBV12-3 or TRBV12-4 to TRBJ2-2; a confident D gene designation cannot be given. The TCR comes from a female patient aged 2 to 10 who had a stem cell transplant for congenital amegakaryocytic thrombocytopenia, so the T cells may come from the graft donor. The CDR3 here reads CASSFPPGGELFF. Here is the DNA: TGTGCCAGCAGTTTTCCTCCAGGCGGGGAGCTGTTTTTT.